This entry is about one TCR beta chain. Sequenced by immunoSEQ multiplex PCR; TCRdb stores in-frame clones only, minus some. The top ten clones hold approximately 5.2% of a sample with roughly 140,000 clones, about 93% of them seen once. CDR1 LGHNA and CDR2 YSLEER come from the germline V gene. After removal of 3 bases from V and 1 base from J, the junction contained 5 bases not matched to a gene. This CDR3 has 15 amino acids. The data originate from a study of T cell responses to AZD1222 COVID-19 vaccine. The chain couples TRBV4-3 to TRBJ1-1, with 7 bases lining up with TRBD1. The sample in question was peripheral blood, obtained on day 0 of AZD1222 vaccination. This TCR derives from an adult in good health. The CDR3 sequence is CASSHHRGGNTEAFF. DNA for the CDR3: TGCGCCAGCAGCCATCACAGGGGCGGGAACACTGAAGCTTTCTTT.